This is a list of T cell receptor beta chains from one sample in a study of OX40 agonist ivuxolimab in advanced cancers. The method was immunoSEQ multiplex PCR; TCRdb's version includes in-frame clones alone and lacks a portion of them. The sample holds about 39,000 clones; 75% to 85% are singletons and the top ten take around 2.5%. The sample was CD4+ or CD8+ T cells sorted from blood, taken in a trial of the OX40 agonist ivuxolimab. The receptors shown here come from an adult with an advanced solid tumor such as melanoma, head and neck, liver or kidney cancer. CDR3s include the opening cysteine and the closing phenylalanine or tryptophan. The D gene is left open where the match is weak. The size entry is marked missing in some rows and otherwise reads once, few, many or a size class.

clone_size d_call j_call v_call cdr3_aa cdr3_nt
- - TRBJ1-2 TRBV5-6 CASFRRSSGPFYGYTF TGTGCCTCCTTTCGCAGGTCCTCAGGCCCATTCTATGGCTACACCTTC
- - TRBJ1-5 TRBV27 CASSLLGTLSNQPQHF TGTGCCAGCAGTTTATTAGGAACCCTTTCGAATCAGCCCCAGCATTTT
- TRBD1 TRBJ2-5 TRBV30 CAWSAGQGTQETQYF TGTGCCTGGAGTGCAGGACAGGGGACCCAAGAGACCCAGTACTTC
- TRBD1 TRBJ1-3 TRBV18 CASSPPTGPGNTIYF TGTGCCAGCTCACCACCGACAGGGCCTGGAAACACCATATATTTT
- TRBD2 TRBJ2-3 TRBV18 CASTGTSVTDTQYF TGTGCCAGCACCGGGACTAGCGTCACAGATACGCAGTATTTT
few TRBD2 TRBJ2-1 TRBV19 CASSISGVSGIRGYNEQFF TGTGCCAGTAGTATATCGGGAGTCAGCGGGATCCGGGGCTACAATGAGCAGTTCTTC
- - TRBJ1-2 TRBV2 CASSRLRTDSYGYTF TGTGCCAGCAGTCGTCTACGGACAGATTCCTATGGCTACACCTTC
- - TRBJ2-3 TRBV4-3 CASSQDRASDTQYF TGCGCCAGCAGCCAAGATCGGGCAAGTGATACGCAGTATTTT
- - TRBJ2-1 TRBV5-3 CARSMTKRPYNEQFF TGTGCCAGAAGCATGACTAAGCGGCCCTACAATGAGCAGTTCTTC
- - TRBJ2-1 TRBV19 CASSISSYNEQFF TGTGCCAGTAGTATTAGCTCCTACAATGAGCAGTTCTTC
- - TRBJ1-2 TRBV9 CASSVVAFGYGYTF TGTGCCAGCAGCGTAGTAGCATTTGGCTATGGCTACACCTTC
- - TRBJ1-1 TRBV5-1 CASSLDTGGTEAFF TGCGCCAGCAGCTTGGATACGGGAGGAACTGAAGCTTTCTTT
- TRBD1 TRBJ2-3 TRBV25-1 CASSEYGTGDDTQYF TGTGCCAGCAGTGAATACGGGACAGGGGATGATACGCAGTATTTT
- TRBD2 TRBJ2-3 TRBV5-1 CASSPGPAGELGLTDTQYF TGCGCCAGCAGCCCCGGGCCAGCGGGAGAGTTGGGGCTCACAGATACGCAGTATTTT
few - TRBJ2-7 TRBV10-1 CASSEQRTRGGEQYF TGCGCCAGCAGTGAACAGCGGACTAGAGGGGGTGAGCAGTACTTC
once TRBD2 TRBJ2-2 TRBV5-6 CASSKREANTGELFF TGTGCCAGCTCCAAGCGGGAGGCGAACACCGGGGAGCTGTTTTTT
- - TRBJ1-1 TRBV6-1 CASCIYVGDTEAFF TGTGCCAGTTGTATATACGTCGGGGACACTGAAGCTTTCTTT
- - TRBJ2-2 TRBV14 CASSHLPRDTGELFF TGTGCCAGCAGCCATCTCCCGCGAGACACCGGGGAGCTGTTTTTT
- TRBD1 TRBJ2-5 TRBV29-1 CSVRQGQETQYF TGCAGCGTGCGACAGGGACAAGAGACCCAGTACTTC
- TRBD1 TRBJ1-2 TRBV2 CASSEGTGAVRIYGYTF TGTGCCAGCAGTGAAGGGACAGGGGCCGTAAGAATCTATGGCTACACCTTC
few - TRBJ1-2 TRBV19 CASSMGWQGAGYTF TGTGCCAGTAGTATGGGGTGGCAGGGAGCTGGCTACACCTTC
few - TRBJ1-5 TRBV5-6 CASSLGTYSNQPQHF TGTGCCAGCAGCCTCGGGACTTATAGCAATCAGCCCCAGCATTTT
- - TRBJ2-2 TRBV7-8 CASTSPGYTGELFF TGTGCCAGCACCTCACCTGGATACACCGGGGAGCTGTTTTTT
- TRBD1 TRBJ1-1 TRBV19 CASSTRDRGRNTEAFF TGTGCCAGTAGTACCCGGGACAGGGGGCGGAACACTGAAGCTTTCTTT